These 23 T cell receptor beta chains were sequenced from one sample in a study of blood T cell repertoires in COVID-19. Assay used: immunoSEQ multiplex PCR; TCRdb lists only in-frame clones, some missing. The sample has 250,000 to 350,000 clones, 90% seen once. Input material: PBMCs or T cells enriched from blood (not recorded which). These receptors came from a young woman with acute COVID-19.

CDR3 in DNA: TGTGCCAGCAGCTTAACATCAGGGGGCGAGAATGAAAAACTGTTTTTT. Protein product: CASSLTSGGENEKLFF. V and J are TRBV7-6 and TRBJ1-4; 8 positions match TRBD1. The CDR3 totals 16 residues. The ends lost 2 bases at V and 5 bases at J; junction bases unmatched: 7. Germline values: CDR1 SGHVS, CDR2 FNYEAQ. The whole variable domain, filled in from reference TRBV7-6 and TRBJ1-4, reads GAGVSQSPRYKVTKRGQDVALRCDPISGHVSLYWYRQALGQGPEFLTYFNYEAQQDKSGLPNDRFSAERPEGSISTLTIQRTEQRDSAMYRCASSLTSGGENEKLFFGSGTQLSVL.

The chain carries TRBV7-9 and TRBJ2-7; 7 bases match TRBD1. This CDR3 is 15 amino acids long. After removal of 3 bases from V and 0 bases from J, the junction contained 5 bases not matched to a gene. Per the germline V gene, CDR1 is SEHNR and CDR2 is FQNEAQ (reference sequence). CDR3 residues: CASSFGDSPSYEQYF. CDR3 bases: TGTGCCAGCAGCTTCGGGGACAGCCCCTCCTACGAGCAGTACTTC. The whole variable domain, remainder taken from reference TRBV7-9 and TRBJ2-7, is DTGVSQNPRHKITKRGQNVTFRCDPISEHNRLYWYRQTLGQGPEFLTYFQNEAQLEKSRLLSDRFSAERPKGSFSTLEIQRTEQGDSAMYLCASSFGDSPSYEQYFGPGTRLTVT.

This chain connects TRBV29-1 to TRBJ1-5; 8 positions agree with TRBD1. CDR3 length: 13 residues. The V and J ends lost 8 bases and 1 base, in that order; junction bases with no gene match: 4. Germline assignment: CDR1 SQVTM and CDR2 ANQGSEA. This chain's CDR3 is CSFTGGSNQPQHF. The CDR3 DNA reads as TGCAGCTTTACAGGGGGAAGCAATCAGCCCCAGCATTTT.

The genes are TRBV11-2 and TRBJ2-3; 9 bases agree with TRBD1. Germline V gives CDR1 SGHAT, CDR2 FQNNGV. This CDR3 is 15 amino acids long. V lost 5 bases, J lost 4 bases, and 7 bases stayed unmatched. The DNA of the CDR3 is TGTGCCAGCAGCCCCATCCGACAGGGGGCAGATACGCAGTATTTT. Translated: CASSPIRQGADTQYF.

The chain combines TRBV18 with TRBJ1-6; 7 positions agree with TRBD1. The CDR3 length is 15 residues. With V trimmed by 6 bases and J by 7 bases, 9 bases remained unmatched. Germline-derived CDR1 and CDR2 are KGHSH and LQKENI. The CDR3 DNA is TGTGCCAGCTCCGAAAGTCGACAGGGAAATTCACCCCTCCACTTT. Translation: CASSESRQGNSPLHF.

The CDR3 loop reads CASSPGGVVQYF. CDR3 DNA sequence: TGTGCCAGCAGCCCGGGGGGTGTCGTGCAGTACTTC. J is TRBJ2-7 and V is TRBV6-5, with 7 bases aligning to TRBD2. Germline V gene sequence: CDR1 MNHEY, CDR2 SVGAGI. The V and J ends lost 6 bases and 9 bases, in that order; junction bases with no gene match: 8. The CDR3 spans 12 residues.

This clone was counted a single time. In nucleotides, the CDR3 is TGTGCCAGCAGCGACCCGGACAGGGGGCTAGGGGAGCAGTACTTC. This encodes CASSDPDRGLGEQYF. This sequence joins TRBV21-1 and TRBJ2-7; TRBD1 is the table's D call and was not checked against the DNA. TRBV21-1 corresponds to a pseudogene. The CDR3 length is 15 residues.

The V call is TRBV2, the J call TRBJ1-2; TRBD1 matches at 11 bases. The CDR3 covers 19 residues. Germline trimming cut 0 bases from V and 4 bases from J; bases unmatched to any gene: 13. The germline gives CDR1 SNHLY, CDR2 FYNNEI. CDR3 nucleotide sequence: TGTGCCAGCAGTGAAGCTTATCCGGTGGACAGGGGGCCAGGCTATGGCTACACCTTC. It yields the protein CASSEAYPVDRGPGYGYTF.

V is TRBV27 and J is TRBJ2-5; a possible D gene is TRBD2 (6 bases). The CDR3 consists of 16 residues. Germline V CDR1 and CDR2: MNHEY, SMNVEV (reference sequence). V shed 2 bases and J shed 2 bases, with 15 bases lying between them. CDR3 bases: TGTGCCAGCAGTTTAGGTGTGGGGGGTACTCAAGAGACCCAGTACTTC. It yields the protein CASSLGVGGTQETQYF.

The chain carries TRBV7-6 and TRBJ2-1; 8 nucleotides match TRBD1. CDR3 length: 15 amino acids. Trimming cost V 5 bases and J 2 bases; bases outside gene matches: 5. Germline CDR1 SGHVS, CDR2 FNYEAQ. This CDR3 reads CASSTDRGPYNEQFF. The CDR3 coding sequence is TGTGCCAGCAGCACCGACAGGGGTCCCTACAATGAGCAGTTCTTC.

This sequence joins TRBV24-1 and TRBJ2-1; D perhaps matches TRBD2 (6 bases). Germline CDR1 reads KGHDR; CDR2 reads SFDVKD. V dropped 4 bases and J dropped 1 base, with 13 bases sitting between them. The CDR3 consists of 16 residues. The CDR3 bases are TGTGCCACCAGTGACTTAGCGGCCCCGTCCTACAATGAGCAGTTCTTC. Translating it yields CATSDLAAPSYNEQFF.

The rearrangement uses TRBV2 and TRBJ1-5; D is undetermined. The ends were cut back, 4 bases at V and 2 bases at J, with 9 bases in the middle. Germline V gene sequence: CDR1 SNHLY, CDR2 FYNNEI. The CDR3 consists of 14 residues. The CDR3 sequence: CASSVPGGNQPQHF. In nucleotides, the CDR3 is TGTGCCAGCAGTGTTCCCGGAGGCAATCAGCCCCAGCATTTT.

In this sample, this clone turned up once. J is TRBJ1-2 and V is TRBV4-1; TRBD1 aligns across 7 bases. This CDR3 is built from 15 residues. Germline CDR1 MGHRA, CDR2 YSYEKL. Losses at the gene ends were 3 bases for V and 4 bases for J; bases not matched to a gene: 8. DNA for the CDR3: TGCGCCAGCAGCCAGATTGGGGACAGCGGCTATGGCTACACCTTC. It yields the protein CASSQIGDSGYGYTF.

The V and J genes are TRBV6-5 and TRBJ2-3; D unclear. V lost 7 bases to trimming and J lost 0 bases, with 11 bases between them. CDR1 is MNHEY and CDR2 is SVGAGI in the germline V gene. The CDR3 totals 14 residues. The CDR3, as DNA: TGTGCCAGCACTAACCTCGTAAGCACAGATACGCAGTATTTT. It is translated as CASTNLVSTDTQYF.

The V gene is TRBV6-4, the J gene TRBJ2-5, with D tentatively TRBD2 (7 bases). V was clipped by 8 bases and J by 4 bases, with 14 bases between them. The CDR3 is made up of 13 amino acids. Germline V CDR1 and CDR2: MRHNA, SNTAGT. As DNA, the CDR3 is TGTGCCAGCGCACGGGGGGCAGGAGAGACCCAGTACTTC. Amino acids: CASARGAGETQYF.

This clone occurred a few times. The chain combines TRBV10-3 with TRBJ2-7; no reliable D call. V was clipped by 6 bases and J by 0 bases, with 18 bases between them. Germline values: CDR1 ENHRY, CDR2 SYGVKD. The CDR3 totals 16 residues. In DNA, the CDR3 is TGTGCCATCAGCCCTCGATCTGGTCGTAGCTCCTACGAGCAGTACTTC. Protein product: CAISPRSGRSSYEQYF.

The chain joins TRBV19 to TRBJ1-6; TRBD1 matches at 11 bases. This CDR3 is 16 amino acids long. V dropped 3 bases and J dropped 7; count of bases not matched to a gene: 5. Germline V lookup: CDR1 LNHDA, CDR2 SQIVND (reference sequence). CDR3 residues: CASSIRTGGGNSPLHF. The CDR3 nucleotides are TGTGCCAGTAGTATTCGGACAGGGGGCGGGAATTCACCCCTCCACTTT.

The chain recombines TRBV6-4 with TRBJ2-2, with D possibly matching TRBD1 (5 bases). Between the trimmed V and J ends, which lost 3 bases and 7 bases, there was a span of 18 bases. The CDR3 covers 16 residues. Germline V gene data show CDR1 as MRHNA and CDR2 as SNTAGT. The CDR3 reads CASSEFTSGKSGELFF. As DNA, the CDR3 is TGTGCCAGCAGTGAGTTTACGTCAGGGAAGAGCGGGGAGCTGTTTTTT.

This clone came up once. The chain employs TRBV9 and TRBJ1-3, with 9 bases matching TRBD1. CDR1 is SGDLS, CDR2 YYNGEE, per germline. V dropped 0 bases and J dropped 2; count of bases not matched to a gene: 3. This CDR3 region has 16 residues. The CDR3 DNA follows: TGTGCCAGCAGCGTAGTAGGGACAGGGACTGGAAACACCATATATTTT. This gives the protein CASSVVGTGTGNTIYF.

The rearrangement uses TRBV3-1 (or the pseudogene TRBV3-2) and TRBJ1-2; 8 bases map to TRBD1. CDR1 and CDR2 from the germline V gene are LGHDT and YNNKEL (reference sequence). The CDR3 consists of 14 residues. Trimming cost V 4 bases and J 6 bases; bases outside gene matches: 7. The CDR3 DNA reads as TGTGCCAGCAGCCTCCCCGGACAGGGTCATGGCTACACCTTC. It codes for CASSLPGQGHGYTF.

This clone has only a few counts. This chain connects TRBV5-8 to TRBJ2-1; the match to TRBD2 covers 10 bases. The J segment lost 8 bases and the V segment lost 5 bases, leaving 10 bases of the junction unmatched. Per the germline V gene, CDR1 is SGHTS and CDR2 is YDEGEE. This CDR3 contains 15 residues. The CDR3 sequence: CASRTAASGRYEQFF. The CDR3 DNA follows: TGTGCCAGCAGAACCGCGGCTAGCGGGAGATATGAGCAGTTCTTC.

This chain joins TRBV5-6 and TRBJ2-7; TRBD1 agrees at 10 bases. Germline V CDR1 and CDR2: SGHDT, YYEEEE. The CDR3 sequence is 15 residues long. The junction had 11 bases not matched to a gene; V was cut back by 5 bases and J by 6 bases. The CDR3 sequence: CASRGWDRGGSEQYF. DNA for the CDR3: TGTGCCAGCAGGGGGTGGGACAGGGGTGGTAGCGAGCAGTACTTC.

The genes are TRBV9 and TRBJ2-7, with 9 bases fitting TRBD1. CDR3 length equals 16 residues. The V segment lost 4 bases and the J segment 0 bases; nucleotides outside the gene matches: 8. CDR1 is SGDLS, CDR2 YYNGEE, per germline. DNA for the CDR3: TGTGCCAGCAGCCCAGGACAGGGGTCCTACTCCTACGAGCAGTACTTC. It yields the protein CASSPGQGSYSYEQYF.